Included here is one T cell receptor beta chain sequence, with context. The antigen is not known. This specimen belongs to a study of cytomegalovirus exposure and HLA in healthy donors. General study results and limits: Many donors carried some public TCRs, although rarity characterized most TCR sequences. Being productive about 87% or about 30% of the time was typical of most TCR beta V segments in an earlier analysis. Specificity of a few CMV-associated chains for CMV antigens was verified in vitro. Exclusion as indistinguishable affected some V segments, including TRBV6-2 and TRBV6-3.

Primers: 60 Vbeta forward and 13 Jbeta reverse. Repertoires were generated with immunoSEQ multiplex PCR, while TCRdb's copy carries only in-frame clones and drops some. Here the sample spans fewer than 200,000 clones, 8.5% to 10% being singletons. The CDR3 is 14 residues long. Trimming stripped 3 bases from V and 6 bases from J, with 12 bases between. Per the germline V gene, CDR1 is SNHLY and CDR2 is FYNNEI. The gene calls are TRBV2 and TRBJ1-3; D possibly corresponds to TRBD1 (5 bases). The sequencing sample was made of PBMCs. This clonotype was obtained from a woman aged 25 to 39 in good health and CMV-seropositive. The CDR3 region has the DNA TGTGCCAGCAGTGAGGGGCAGGGAAAAAACACCATATATTTT. Translated: CASSEGQGKNTIYF.